A single sample gave rise to the 22 T cell receptor beta chains below, sequenced in a study of blood T cell repertoires in COVID-19. TCRdb's table, derived via immunoSEQ multiplex PCR, lists solely in-frame clones and lacks some. The table shows about 120,000 clones, with about four fifths occurring only once. The specimen sequenced was peripheral blood. The receptors shown here come from a human donor in a cohort sampled during active COVID-19.

J is TRBJ2-7 and V is TRBV25-1, with a weak D call TRBD1 (6 bases). This CDR3 is built from 17 residues. CDR1 and CDR2 from the germline V gene are MGHDK and SYGVNS. Trimming removed 1 base at V and 2 bases at J, with 18 bases between. The CDR3 DNA follows: TGTGCCAGCAGTGAATTAGGGGGAGTGGGGTCGGCCTACGAGCAGTACTTC. Its translation is CASSELGGVGSAYEQYF.

Written as DNA, the CDR3 is TGTGCCAGCAGCTTATCCGGGGGCTATAATTCACCCCTCCACTTT. Translating gives CASSLSGGYNSPLHF. This rearrangement joins TRBV11-1 to TRBJ1-6; perhaps TRBD1 as D (5 bases). This CDR3 has 15 residues. Germline V lookup: CDR1 SGHAT, CDR2 FQDESV (reference sequence). V was shortened by 2 bases and J by 3 bases, with 8 bases between the two germline ends.

This clone was seen just once. This chain links TRBV5-1 with TRBJ1-3; D is possibly TRBD1 (6 bases). Germline CDR1 SGHRS, CDR2 YFSETQ. The CDR3 runs 14 residues. V was shortened by 2 bases and J by 4 bases, with 10 bases between the two germline ends. The CDR3 sequence: CASSFTGTGNTIYF. In DNA, the CDR3 is TGCGCCAGCAGCTTTACAGGGACAGGAAACACCATATATTTT.

This clone was detected only a few times. The chain links TRBV29-1 to TRBJ2-1, with D possibly matching TRBD1 (7 bases). The CDR3 length is 15 residues. The V gene's germline CDR1 is SQVTM and CDR2 ANQGSEA. The V and J ends lost 5 bases and 0 bases respectively, with 14 bases between them. CDR3 amino acids: CSVLNRGGSYNEQFF. Here the CDR3 DNA reads TGCAGCGTTCTGAACAGGGGAGGCTCCTACAATGAGCAGTTCTTC.

This clone was counted once. The chain combines TRBV5-6 with TRBJ2-1, with TRBD2 matching over 7 bases. The J segment lost 0 bases and the V segment lost 0 bases, leaving 0 bases of the junction unmatched. CDR3 size: 15 residues. Germline CDR1 and CDR2: SGHDT and YYEEEE. The CDR3 DNA sequence: TGTGCCAGCAGCTTGGGCGGGGGCTCCTACAATGAGCAGTTCTTC. It codes for CASSLGGGSYNEQFF.

The J gene is TRBJ2-3, the V gene TRBV21-1; TRBD2, the table's D call, was not compared with the DNA. TRBV21-1 is reported as a pseudogene. The CDR3 is 19 residues long. CDR3 sequence reads: CASSKEALAGAYSTDTQYF. The CDR3 DNA is TGTGCCAGCAGCAAAGAGGCGCTAGCGGGGGCTTATAGCACAGATACGCAGTATTTT.

The chain combines TRBV23-1 with TRBJ2-7; D remains ambiguous. TRBV23-1 is reported as an ORF; its role is uncertain. This CDR3 contains 14 residues. Trimming took 1 base from V and 1 from J, leaving 8 bases between them. The CDR3 DNA reads TGCGCCAGCAGTCAATTTCGAGATTCCTACGAGCAGTACTTC. This codes for CASSQFRDSYEQYF.

The rearrangement links TRBV19 to TRBJ1-1, with 8 bases matching TRBD1. Trimming at V came to 4 bases and at J to 7 bases, leaving 8 bases not matched to a gene. This CDR3 is built from 14 residues. The V gene's germline CDR1 is LNHDA and CDR2 SQIVND (reference sequence). The CDR3 nucleotides read TGTGCCAGTAGTACCCCACAGGGGGTTCGTGAAGCTTTCTTT. This gives the protein CASSTPQGVREAFF.

The chain employs TRBV24-1 and TRBJ2-2, with TRBD1 matching 10 bases. Germline loops: CDR1 KGHDR, CDR2 SFDVKD. With V trimmed by 3 bases and J by 7 bases, 10 bases remained unmatched. The CDR3 is 17 residues long. The CDR3 is CATSDPRQGALIGELFF. The CDR3 DNA reads as TGTGCCACCAGTGATCCCCGACAGGGGGCGCTTATCGGGGAGCTGTTTTTT.

The genes are TRBV18 and TRBJ1-6; the D gene is possibly TRBD1 (5 bases). This CDR3 is 16 amino acids long. Germline CDR1 is KGHSH and CDR2 is LQKENI. Trimming removed 2 bases from V and 7 bases from J, with 15 bases in between. CDR3 in amino acids: CASSPSSGYGNSPLHF. CDR3 in DNA: TGTGCCAGCTCACCAAGTTCAGGGTACGGAAATTCACCCCTCCACTTT.

This clone has a handful of counts. The chain employs TRBV7-2 and TRBJ2-5, with D tentatively TRBD2 (6 bases). V was shortened by 3 bases and J by 2 bases, with 13 bases between the two germline ends. The CDR3 loop spans 15 amino acids. Per the germline V gene, CDR1 is SGHTA and CDR2 is FQGNSA. CDR3 region: CASSLGGGGQETQYF. DNA of the CDR3: TGTGCCAGCAGCTTGGGTGGGGGAGGACAAGAGACCCAGTACTTC.

This chain links TRBV14 with TRBJ1-2; TRBD1 matches at 7 bases. The CDR3 totals 14 residues. Per germline, CDR1 SGHDN and CDR2 FVKESK. V lost 4 bases and J lost 4; bases outside the gene matches: 6. The CDR3 protein is CASSLQGSPYGYTF. The CDR3, as DNA: TGTGCCAGCAGCCTACAGGGGTCCCCCTATGGCTACACCTTC.

The table lists this clone with a count of one. The V gene is TRBV18, the J gene TRBJ1-4; the match to TRBD1 covers 10 bases. The CDR3 totals 18 residues. The junction had 8 bases not matched to a gene; V was cut back by 3 bases and J by 1 base. CDR1 KGHSH and CDR2 LQKENI come from the germline V gene. Here the CDR3 reads CASSPLDRGQGTNEKLFF. The CDR3 nucleotides are TGTGCCAGCTCACCCCTCGACAGGGGGCAGGGAACTAATGAAAAACTGTTTTTT.

The genes are TRBV2 and TRBJ2-5; the match to TRBD2 covers 12 bases. This CDR3 is built from 15 residues. J was trimmed by 1 base and V by 5 bases; bases with no gene match: 2. Germline CDR1 and CDR2: SNHLY and FYNNEI. CDR3 in DNA: TGTGCCAGCAGTAGACTAGCGGGGGTCCAAGAGACCCAGTACTTC. Translation: CASSRLAGVQETQYF.

This clone was observed a few times. This chain links TRBV28 with TRBJ1-3, with D possibly TRBD1 on 6 matching bases. The CDR3 contains 15 residues. Trimming removed 5 bases from V and 4 bases from J, with 15 bases in between. The germline V gene encodes CDR1 MDHEN and CDR2 SYDVKM. CDR3: CASSPGQYAGNTIYF. The CDR3 region has the DNA TGTGCCAGCAGTCCGGGACAATACGCCGGAAACACCATATATTTT.

The gene calls are TRBV5-1 and TRBJ1-2; possible D gene TRBD1, 6 bases. Germline V gives CDR1 SGHRS, CDR2 YFSETQ. The CDR3 spans 13 residues. The V end lost 3 bases, the J end lost 6 bases, and 12 bases lay between the germline ends. The chain's CDR3 is CASSWIQGDGYTF. For the CDR3, the DNA is TGCGCCAGCAGCTGGATACAGGGTGATGGCTACACCTTC.

DNA of the CDR3: TGTGCCAGCAGTTTTTTTCCGGGACAGGGAGGCACTGAAGCTTTCTTT. Its translation is CASSFFPGQGGTEAFF. The genes are TRBV27 and TRBJ1-1; the match to TRBD1 covers 9 bases. With V trimmed by 3 bases and J by 4 bases, 9 bases remained unmatched. Germline V gives CDR1 MNHEY, CDR2 SMNVEV (reference sequence). The CDR3 spans 16 residues.

J is TRBJ1-3 and V is TRBV6-1, with D hard to call. Trimming removed 2 bases from V and 2 bases from J, with 13 bases in between. Germline-derived CDR1 and CDR2 are MNHNS and SASEGT. The CDR3 has 16 residues. This chain's CDR3 is CASSERGGKTGNTIYF. The CDR3 nucleotides are TGTGCCAGCAGTGAAAGAGGAGGAAAGACTGGAAACACCATATATTTT.

For the CDR3, the DNA is TGTGCCAGCAGTGCACAGGGGGCCCCGATCAATGAGCAGTTCTTC. Translating gives CASSAQGAPINEQFF. The chain recombines TRBV2 with TRBJ2-1, with TRBD1 identical over 9 bases. Germline-derived CDR1 and CDR2 are SNHLY and FYNNEI. Trimming removed 4 bases from V and 6 bases from J; junction bases left unmatched: 7. The CDR3 has 15 residues.

This CDR3 reads CASSFSPDRDGSDEQFF. CDR3 DNA sequence: TGTGCCAGCAGCTTTAGCCCCGACAGGGACGGTAGCGATGAGCAGTTCTTC. J is TRBJ2-1 and V is TRBV5-5, with TRBD1 matching over 7 bases. CDR1 SGHKS and CDR2 YYEKEE come from the germline V gene (reference sequence). CDR3 size: 17 residues. J was trimmed by 8 bases and V by 2 bases; bases with no gene match: 16.

This sequence joins TRBV7-6 and TRBJ2-2; the D is unclear. Germline lookup yields CDR1 SGHVS and CDR2 FNYEAQ. The CDR3 consists of 14 residues. The ends were cut back, 1 base at V and 6 bases at J, with 9 bases in the middle. DNA for the CDR3: TGTGCCAGCAGCTTAGTATCGGTTCCCGGGGAGCTGTTTTTT. It codes for CASSLVSVPGELFF.

The chain has TRBV4-1 and TRBJ2-1; tentative D call: TRBD1 (5 bases). The CDR3 consists of 12 residues. V shed 1 base and J shed 10 bases, with 8 bases lying between them. Germline V gene lookup returns CDR1 MGHRA and CDR2 YSYEKL. CDR3 DNA: TGCGCCAGCAGCCAAGCAGGGTCGGAGCAGTTCTTC. Amino acid sequence: CASSQAGSEQFF.